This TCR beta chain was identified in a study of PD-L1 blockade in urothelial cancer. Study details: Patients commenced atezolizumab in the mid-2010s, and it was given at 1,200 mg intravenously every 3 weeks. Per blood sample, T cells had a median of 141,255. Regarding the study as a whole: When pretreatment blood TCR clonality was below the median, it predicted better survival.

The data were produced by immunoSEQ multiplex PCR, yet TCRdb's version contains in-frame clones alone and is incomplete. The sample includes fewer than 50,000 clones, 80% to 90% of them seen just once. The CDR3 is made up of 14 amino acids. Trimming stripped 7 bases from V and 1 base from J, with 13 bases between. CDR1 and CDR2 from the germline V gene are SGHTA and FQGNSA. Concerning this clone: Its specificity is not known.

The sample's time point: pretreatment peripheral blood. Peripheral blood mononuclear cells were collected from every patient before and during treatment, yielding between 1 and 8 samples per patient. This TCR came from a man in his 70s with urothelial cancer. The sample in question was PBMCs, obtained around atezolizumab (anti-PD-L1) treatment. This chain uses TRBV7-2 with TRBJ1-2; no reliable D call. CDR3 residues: CASTERRINYGYTF. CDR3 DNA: TGTGCCAGCACGGAGAGACGGATTAACTATGGCTACACCTTC.